Listed below are T cell receptor beta chains from one sample, sequenced in a study of cytomegalovirus exposure and HLA in healthy donors. Some clones are missing from TCRdb's copy, which holds only in-frame ones; the method was immunoSEQ multiplex PCR. The sample comprises over 30,000 clones, over 60% of which are singletons, and around 10% rests with the top ten. The sample consisted of PBMCs. The origin of the receptors is a man aged 40-49 years in good health and CMV-seropositive. The CDR3 runs from the conserved cysteine through the conserved F or W. D genes are given only for firm matches. Clone size is stated in some rows and not others, as once, few, many or a class when expanded.

TRBV18	TRBD1	NA	TRBJ2-1	CASSPGQGYNEQFF	TGTGCCAGCTCACCGGGACAGGGGTACAATGAGCAGTTCTTC
TRBV5-1	TRBD1	once	TRBJ2-1	CASRAGTEAGDEQFF	TGCGCCAGCAGGGCCGGGACAGAGGCTGGTGACGAGCAGTTCTTC
TRBV19	NA	few	TRBJ1-2	CASSRTERIYGYTF	TGTGCCAGTAGTCGGACAGAACGAATCTATGGCTACACCTTC
TRBV23-1	NA	NA	TRBJ2-2	CASSRRQRTGELFF	TGCGCCAGCAGTCGGCGGCAGCGCACCGGGGAGCTGTTTTTT
TRBV5-1	TRBD1	NA	TRBJ1-4	CASSSRTPGQGEKLFF	TGCGCCAGCAGCTCACGCACCCCGGGACAGGGGGAAAAACTGTTTTTT
TRBV6-5	NA	NA	TRBJ2-5	CASGRSGETQYF	TGTGCCAGCGGGAGGTCGGGGGAGACCCAGTACTTC
TRBV18	NA	NA	TRBJ2-1	CASSPEAGNNEQFF	TGTGCCAGCTCACCGGAGGCGGGGAACAATGAGCAGTTCTTC
TRBV9	NA	few	TRBJ1-1	CASSLTEAFF	TGTGCCAGCAGTCTCACTGAAGCTTTCTTT
TRBV18	TRBD1	NA	TRBJ1-5	CASSRGTDQPQHF	TGTGCCAGCTCACGGGGGACAGATCAGCCCCAGCATTTT
TRBV29-1	NA	NA	TRBJ1-2	CSVEGSRLKNYGYTF	TGCAGCGTTGAGGGCTCCCGCCTAAAAAACTATGGCTACACCTTC
TRBV11-3	NA	few	TRBJ2-3	CASSLGGLGDTQYF	TGTGCCAGCAGCCTTGGGGGCTTGGGGGATACGCAGTATTTT
TRBV18	TRBD1	few	TRBJ2-5	CASSPQGAGQETQYF	TGTGCCAGCTCGCCTCAGGGGGCGGGTCAAGAGACCCAGTACTTC
TRBV28	NA	NA	TRBJ2-5	CASSSLTSRDMTQYF	TGTGCCAGCAGTTCTCTCACGTCCCGGGACATGACCCAGTACTTC
TRBV29-1	TRBD1	few	TRBJ2-7	CSGLLGQGAEQYF	TGCAGCGGACTTCTTGGACAGGGCGCCGAGCAGTACTTC
TRBV2	NA	few	TRBJ1-1	CASRGGWGGAGTEAFF	TGTGCCAGCAGAGGAGGTTGGGGGGGCGCAGGCACTGAAGCTTTCTTT
TRBV6-4	TRBD1	NA	TRBJ2-5	CASSPGTGGEETQYF	TGTGCCAGCAGTCCCGGGACAGGGGGAGAAGAGACCCAGTACTTC
TRBV10-3	TRBD1	few	TRBJ1-2	CAISESRGDRNYYGYTF	TGTGCCATCAGTGAGTCAAGGGGGGACAGGAATTACTATGGCTACACCTTC
TRBV2	TRBD2	NA	TRBJ2-1	CASRGPGLAANEQFF	TGTGCCAGCAGAGGGCCGGGACTAGCGGCCAATGAGCAGTTCTTC
TRBV29-1	NA	once	TRBJ2-5	CSAGGQNQETQYF	TGCAGCGCGGGAGGACAGAACCAAGAGACCCAGTACTTC
TRBV7-9	NA	NA	TRBJ2-7	CASSRGGEQYF	TGTGCCAGCAGCAGAGGGGGCGAGCAGTACTTC
TRBV30	TRBD1	NA	TRBJ2-1	CAWNRDRNYNEQFF	TGTGCCTGGAACCGGGACAGAAACTACAATGAGCAGTTCTTC
TRBV6-1	TRBD2	few	TRBJ2-1	CASSERGGGSYNEQFF	TGTGCCAGCAGTGAAAGAGGCGGGGGTTCCTACAATGAGCAGTTCTTC
TRBV5-1	NA	NA	TRBJ2-7	CASRSGWLSYEQYF	TGCGCCAGCAGGAGCGGGTGGCTATCCTACGAGCAGTACTTC
TRBV19	TRBD1	NA	TRBJ1-2	CASSGTASNYGYTF	TGTGCCAGTAGTGGGACAGCGTCTAACTATGGCTACACCTTC
TRBV7-3	NA	NA	TRBJ2-1	CASSSGGSSYNEQFF	TGTGCCAGCAGCTCCGGGGGATCCTCCTACAATGAGCAGTTCTTC
TRBV30	TRBD1	once	TRBJ1-6	CAWSEGGGSPLHF	TGTGCCTGGAGTGAAGGGGGCGGTTCACCCCTCCACTTT
TRBV27	TRBD1	NA	TRBJ1-2	CASRNPGGAGYGYTF	TGTGCCAGCAGGAACCCAGGGGGCGCGGGGTATGGCTACACCTTC
TRBV28	TRBD1	NA	TRBJ1-5	CASSPRQGNQPQHF	TGTGCCAGCAGCCCCCGACAGGGAAATCAGCCCCAGCATTTT
TRBV7-6	TRBD2	NA	TRBJ2-5	CASRPRLAGLGETQYF	TGTGCCAGCAGGCCAAGACTAGCGGGGTTAGGAGAGACCCAGTACTTC
TRBV5-6	NA	NA	TRBJ1-1	CASSLVGRSFTEAFF	TGTGCCAGCAGCTTGGTGGGCAGGTCATTCACTGAAGCTTTCTTT
TRBV4-2	TRBD2	NA	TRBJ2-1	CASSQEAGGPNEQFF	TGTGCCAGCAGCCAAGAAGCGGGGGGGCCGAATGAGCAGTTCTTC
TRBV11-3	NA	NA	TRBJ2-1	CASSPGIGFRNEQFF	TGTGCCAGCAGCCCAGGAATAGGTTTTCGCAATGAGCAGTTCTTC
TRBV7-9	TRBD2	NA	TRBJ2-3	CASRHPRGETDTQYF	TGTGCCAGCAGACACCCTCGGGGGGAGACAGATACGCAGTATTTT
TRBV5-1	NA	few	TRBJ2-2	CASSLAYTGELFF	TGCGCCAGCAGCTTGGCCTACACCGGGGAGCTGTTTTTT
TRBV19	TRBD1	once	TRBJ2-2	CASRWDRVTGELFF	TGTGCCAGTAGATGGGACAGGGTGACCGGGGAGCTGTTTTTT
TRBV18	NA	NA	TRBJ1-2	CASSPPDRYNYGYTF	TGTGCCAGCTCACCACCCGACAGGTATAACTATGGCTACACCTTC
TRBV7-8	NA	NA	TRBJ2-7	CASSLSEALEQYF	TGTGCCAGCAGCTTAAGTGAGGCTTTGGAGCAGTACTTC
TRBV9	TRBD2	NA	TRBJ2-1	CASSVKMTSGIYNEQFF	TGTGCCAGCAGCGTCAAGATGACTAGCGGGATTTACAATGAGCAGTTCTTC
TRBV2	NA	few	TRBJ2-1	CASRGGGSYNEQFF	TGTGCCAGCAGGGGTGGAGGCTCCTACAATGAGCAGTTCTTC
TRBV7-6	NA	once	TRBJ1-5	CASSLEPNQPQHF	TGTGCCAGCAGCTTAGAGCCTAATCAGCCCCAGCATTTT
TRBV13	NA	NA	TRBJ2-2	CASSLGLGGRPRELFF	TGTGCCAGCAGCTTAGGCCTAGGGGGACGGCCCCGGGAGCTGTTTTTT
TRBV5-1	NA	few	TRBJ1-1	CASSFSPSGGLNTEAFF	TGCGCCAGCAGCTTTTCCCCTTCGGGGGGCTTGAACACTGAAGCTTTCTTT
TRBV14	TRBD2	NA	TRBJ2-1	CASSQRLAGGFEQFF	TGTGCCAGCAGCCAAAGACTAGCGGGGGGGTTTGAGCAGTTCTTC
TRBV6-5	TRBD2	once	TRBJ2-1	CASSALAGGYNEQFF	TGTGCCAGCAGTGCCCTAGCGGGGGGCTACAATGAGCAGTTCTTC
TRBV6-4	TRBD1	NA	TRBJ2-2	CASSSKGTGTTGELFF	TGTGCCAGCAGTAGCAAAGGGACAGGGACCACCGGGGAGCTGTTTTTT
TRBV9	TRBD2	NA	TRBJ2-2	CASSVVGKAGVSNTGELFF	TGTGCCAGCAGCGTAGTTGGAAAAGCGGGGGTCTCGAACACCGGGGAGCTGTTTTTT
TRBV2	NA	NA	TRBJ1-2	CASSAGIYGYTF	TGCGCCAGCAGTGCAGGGATCTATGGCTACACCTTC
TRBV6-5	NA	NA	TRBJ1-1	CASTPGFPDTEAFF	TGTGCCAGCACTCCGGGGTTTCCGGACACTGAAGCTTTCTTT
TRBV12-2	NA	NA	TRBJ1-6	CASRRRQGNSPLHF	TGTGCAAGTCGCCGGAGACAGGGAAATTCACCCCTCCACTTT
TRBV7-2	NA	few	TRBJ1-1	CASSLQKLNTEAFF	TGTGCCAGCAGCCTCCAGAAATTAAACACTGAAGCTTTCTTT
TRBV29-1	NA	NA	TRBJ2-7	CSVEDTGSIGILYF	TGCAGCGTTGAAGATACAGGGTCGATCGGAATATTGTACTTC
TRBV18	TRBD1	NA	TRBJ1-6	CASSSAYRGLSYNSPLHF	TGTGCCAGCTCATCTGCCTACAGGGGCCTCTCCTATAATTCACCCCTCCACTTT
TRBV5-6	NA	NA	TRBJ1-1	CASSLATKTEAFF	TGTGCCAGCAGCTTGGCTACTAAGACTGAAGCTTTCTTT
TRBV27	NA	NA	TRBJ2-6	CASTRDREAGANVLTF	TGTGCCAGCACCCGCGACAGGGAGGCTGGGGCCAACGTCCTGACTTTC
TRBV2	TRBD2	NA	TRBJ2-3	CASSVLAGGSDTQYF	TGTGCCAGCAGTGTCCTAGCGGGGGGTTCAGATACGCAGTATTTT
TRBV20-1	NA	NA	TRBJ2-1	CSASQYNEQFF	TGCAGTGCTAGCCAGTACAATGAGCAGTTCTTC
TRBV4-2	NA	NA	TRBJ2-3	CASSQEGPVEDTQYF	TGTGCCAGCAGCCAAGAGGGCCCGGTGGAAGATACGCAGTATTTT
TRBV6-5	TRBD2	NA	TRBJ2-7	CASWGLASSYEQYF	TGTGCCAGCTGGGGACTAGCGAGTTCCTACGAGCAGTACTTC
TRBV15	NA	NA	TRBJ2-2	CATSRVGVGDIGELFF	TGTGCCACCAGCAGAGTCGGGGTCGGGGACATCGGGGAGCTGTTTTTT